The 25 T cell receptor beta chains below come from one sample, sequenced in a study of cytomegalovirus exposure and HLA in healthy donors. The PCR had 60 Vbeta and 13 Jbeta primers. This table comes from immunoSEQ multiplex PCR, and its TCRdb copy is limited to in-frame clones, with some not included. The sample records 150,000 to 200,000 clones, approximately 80% being singletons. Sequencing input: PBMCs. The source is a man aged 18 to 30 in good health and CMV-seronegative.

This clone has a single count. The rearrangement joins TRBV10-3 to TRBJ1-2; 8 bases fit TRBD1. V shed 3 bases and J 4 bases; nucleotides not matched to a gene: 7. The CDR3 contains 15 residues. In germline, CDR1 is ENHRY, CDR2 SYGVKD. CDR3: CAISDGTGGFYGYTF. The CDR3 region has the DNA TGTGCCATCAGTGATGGGACAGGAGGCTTCTATGGCTACACCTTC.

The V call is TRBV7-9, the J call TRBJ1-2; the D gene is possibly TRBD1 (5 bases). This CDR3 has 13 amino acids. V was cut by 5 bases and J by 4 bases, with 11 bases left in between. Germline CDR1 reads SEHNR; CDR2 reads FQNEAQ (reference sequence). CDR3 residues: CASSTGQGYGYTF. DNA for the CDR3: TGTGCCAGCAGCACCGGGCAGGGCTATGGCTACACCTTC.

The chain joins TRBV6-1 to TRBJ2-1, with 7 positions matching TRBD2. Germline assignment: CDR1 MNHNS and CDR2 SASEGT. The CDR3 loop spans 14 amino acids. V lost 7 bases and J lost 7; bases outside the gene matches: 10. The CDR3 region has the DNA TGTGCCAGCAATTGGCCAACCGGGGGGAATGAGCAGTTCTTC. It codes for CASNWPTGGNEQFF.

There are a few counts of this clone. The chain employs TRBV4-1 and TRBJ1-2; D is unresolved. Germline assignment: CDR1 MGHRA and CDR2 YSYEKL. The CDR3 is made up of 14 amino acids. The V end lost 7 bases, the J end lost 7 bases, and 19 bases lay between the germline ends. This CDR3 reads CASNNTSTSAGYTF. The CDR3 nucleotides read TGCGCCAGCAATAACACATCGACTTCCGCTGGCTACACCTTC.

The rearrangement links TRBV9 to TRBJ2-7, with 9 bases lining up with TRBD1. V shed 3 bases, J shed 6 bases, and the junction held 10 bases outside the gene matches. Germline CDR1 SGDLS, CDR2 YYNGEE. This CDR3 has 15 residues. The CDR3 region is CASSAGGTGRFEQYF. The CDR3 DNA is TGTGCCAGCAGCGCCGGAGGGACAGGGAGGTTCGAGCAGTACTTC. Variable domain in full (rest from reference TRBV9 and TRBJ2-7): DSGVTQTPKHLITATGQRVTLRCSPRSGDLSVYWYQQSLDQGLQFLIQYYNGEERAKGNILERFSAQQFPDLHSELNLSSLELGDSALYFCASSAGGTGRFEQYFGPGTRLTVT.

This sequence joins TRBV2 and TRBJ2-2; 14 bases fit TRBD2. Losses at the gene ends were 2 bases for V and 3 bases for J; bases not matched to a gene: 2. Germline CDR1 is SNHLY and CDR2 is FYNNEI. This CDR3 contains 17 residues. This chain's CDR3 is CASSETGLAGDTGELFF. The CDR3 bases are TGTGCCAGCAGTGAAACGGGACTAGCGGGAGACACCGGGGAGCTGTTTTTT.

The chain has TRBV5-1 and TRBJ1-4; D is unresolved. CDR3 size: 14 residues. Trimming pared 2 bases from V and 5 bases from J, leaving 10 bases between. Germline CDR1 reads SGHRS; CDR2 reads YFSETQ. CDR3 DNA sequence: TGCGCCAGCAGCTTAGCGTCTTTAAATGAAAAACTGTTTTTT. This codes for CASSLASLNEKLFF.

V and J are TRBV19 and TRBJ2-4; 7 bases are shared with TRBD1. Germline loops: CDR1 LNHDA, CDR2 SQIVND (reference sequence). Germline trimming cut 9 bases from V and 1 base from J; bases unmatched to any gene: 12. This CDR3 contains 16 residues. CDR3 protein: CARTPGTALAKNIQYF. The CDR3 DNA sequence: TGTGCCAGGACCCCCGGGACAGCCCTTGCCAAAAACATTCAGTACTTC.

This clone has more than one count but fewer than ten. CDR3 sequence reads: CASSFNSGANVLTF. The CDR3 coding sequence is TGCGCCAGCAGCTTCAACTCTGGGGCCAACGTCCTGACTTTC. V gene TRBV5-1 combines with J gene TRBJ2-6; the D is unclear. Trimming took 2 bases from V and 0 from J, leaving 3 bases between them. From germline, CDR1 is SGHRS and CDR2 YFSETQ. The CDR3 totals 14 residues.

The V call is TRBV5-4, the J call TRBJ2-1; D might be TRBD1 (5 bases). Between the trimmed V and J ends, which lost 4 bases and 8 bases, there was a span of 25 bases. Germline CDR1 SGHNT, CDR2 YYREEE (reference sequence). The CDR3 has 17 residues. The CDR3 nucleotides read TGTGCCAGCAGCCCCACCAGGGAAGTTGCTGGTCGGGATGAGCAGTTCTTC. This gives the protein CASSPTREVAGRDEQFF.

The chain uses TRBV15 and TRBJ1-1; 8 bases map to TRBD1. The V segment lost 0 bases and the J segment 7 bases; nucleotides outside the gene matches: 4. Germline CDR1 LNHNV, CDR2 YYDKDF (reference sequence). CDR3 length: 14 residues. The CDR3 coding sequence is TGTGCCACCAGCAGAGAGGTGACAGGGGATGAAGCTTTCTTT. This translates into CATSREVTGDEAFF.

The chain recombines TRBV7-9 with TRBJ2-7, with D tentatively TRBD1 (5 bases). Germline V gene lookup returns CDR1 SEHNR and CDR2 FQNEAQ (reference sequence). V lost 3 bases and J 5 bases, leaving 11 bases between the germline ends. CDR3 size: 13 residues. The CDR3 DNA reads TGTGCCAGCAGCTTGCTAAGGGGCGACGAGCAGTACTTC. This gives the protein CASSLLRGDEQYF.

This chain links TRBV5-4 with TRBJ1-1, with TRBD1 matching over 12 bases. The CDR3 contains 16 residues. The V and J ends lost 3 bases and 0 bases, in that order; junction bases with no gene match: 3. Germline V gives CDR1 SGHNT, CDR2 YYREEE (reference sequence). This CDR3 is CASSWGTGGLNTEAFF. CDR3 DNA: TGTGCCAGCAGCTGGGGGACAGGGGGCTTGAACACTGAAGCTTTCTTT.

V gene TRBV25-1 combines with J gene TRBJ2-7; TRBD2 is a possible D gene (6 bases). Looked up from germline, CDR1 is MGHDK and CDR2 is SYGVNS. CDR3 length: 15 amino acids. Between the trimmed V and J ends, which lost 6 bases and 2 bases, there was a span of 17 bases. The CDR3 reads CASSQPGTGAYEQYF. In DNA form, the CDR3 reads TGTGCCAGCAGCCAACCCGGGACGGGAGCCTACGAGCAGTACTTC.

The table lists this clone with a count of one. The genes are TRBV5-1 and TRBJ2-7, with 7 bases matching TRBD2. V dropped 0 bases and J dropped 3; count of bases not matched to a gene: 6. The CDR3 consists of 15 residues. CDR1 and CDR2 from the germline V gene are SGHRS and YFSETQ. Written as DNA, the CDR3 is TGCGCCAGCAGCTTGGGGCCAGCGGGGAACTACGAGCAGTACTTC. It yields the protein CASSLGPAGNYEQYF.

The V and J genes are TRBV5-4 and TRBJ2-1; TRBD2 matches at 9 bases. V was clipped by 4 bases and J by 5 bases; unmatched bases: 4. Germline CDR1 SGHNT, CDR2 YYREEE (reference sequence). The CDR3 length is 14 residues. The CDR3 sequence: CASSQGLADNEQFF. CDR3 in DNA: TGTGCCAGCAGCCAGGGACTAGCAGACAATGAGCAGTTCTTC.

This clone has a handful of counts. The CDR3 sequence is CASSPDRYEQYF. The CDR3 region has the DNA TGTGCCAGCTCACCGGACAGGTACGAGCAGTACTTC. This chain links TRBV18 with TRBJ2-7; 7 bases line up with TRBD1. V shed 3 bases and J 4 bases; nucleotides not matched to a gene: 0. CDR1 KGHSH and CDR2 LQKENI come from the germline V gene. There are 12 residues in the CDR3.

The gene calls are TRBV10-1 and TRBJ2-7; TRBD1 agrees at 11 bases. Germline CDR1 is WNHNN and CDR2 is SYGVQD (reference sequence). The CDR3 spans 14 residues. J was trimmed by 6 bases and V by 6 bases; bases with no gene match: 7. CDR3 amino acids: CASSPGQGVGEQYF. The CDR3 region has the DNA TGCGCCAGCAGCCCGGGACAGGGGGTCGGCGAGCAGTACTTC.

The V gene is TRBV10-3, the J gene TRBJ1-5; 7 positions agree with TRBD1. The CDR3 totals 17 residues. Per the germline V gene, CDR1 is ENHRY and CDR2 is SYGVKD. With 1 base clipped from V and 4 bases from J, the junction kept 10 bases outside the gene matches. CDR3 protein: CAISEWDSLEANQPQHF. CDR3 DNA sequence: TGTGCCATCAGTGAGTGGGACAGCCTGGAGGCTAATCAGCCCCAGCATTTT.

This chain connects TRBV5-4 to TRBJ2-4; TRBD1 matches 10 bases. V trimming: 4 bases; J trimming: 1 base; junction bases outside the gene matches: 14. Germline V gene lookup returns CDR1 SGHNT and CDR2 YYREEE (reference sequence). This CDR3 has 19 amino acids. CDR3 DNA: TGTGCCAGCAGCCGGACCGGGACAGGGGCGCACATGGCCAAAAACATTCAGTACTTC. Protein: CASSRTGTGAHMAKNIQYF.

This clone was counted a few times. The chain joins TRBV4-1 to TRBJ2-3, with D possibly being TRBD2 (5 bases). Germline V gene data show CDR1 as MGHRA and CDR2 as YSYEKL. CDR3 length equals 17 residues. The V and J ends lost 0 bases and 0 bases respectively, with 13 bases between them. The CDR3 DNA sequence: TGCGCCAGCAGCCAAGAGGGCGAGGGAGCTAGCACAGATACGCAGTATTTT. As protein: CASSQEGEGASTDTQYF.

This rearrangement joins TRBV6-5 to TRBJ1-6; D possibly corresponds to TRBD1 (6 bases). This CDR3 is built from 12 residues. Trimming took off 8 bases at V and 9 bases at J, with 11 bases between the two ends. Looked up from germline, CDR1 is MNHEY and CDR2 is SVGAGI. CDR3 loop: CASGNRASPLHF. The CDR3 DNA reads TGTGCCAGCGGGAACAGGGCTTCACCCCTCCACTTT.

The chain carries TRBV6-5 and TRBJ1-2; unclear D gene. The CDR3 covers 13 residues. Trimming pared 8 bases from V and 0 bases from J, leaving 10 bases between. CDR1 is MNHEY, CDR2 SVGAGI, per germline. The CDR3 coding sequence is TGTGCCAGCTCCACAACAGCTAACTATGGCTACACCTTC. It yields the protein CASSTTANYGYTF.

This rearrangement joins TRBV4-1 to TRBJ2-1, with 8 bases fitting TRBD1. CDR1 is MGHRA and CDR2 is YSYEKL in the germline V gene. CDR3 length equals 19 residues. V was clipped by 0 bases and J by 7 bases; unmatched bases: 17. In DNA form, the CDR3 reads TGCGCCAGCAGCCAAGAACGGAGGGTTGGGCAGGGGGCTAGGAATGAGCAGTTCTTC. The encoded protein is CASSQERRVGQGARNEQFF.

This sequence joins TRBV2 and TRBJ1-4; TRBD1 matches 7 bases. V was clipped by 6 bases and J by 7 bases; unmatched bases: 14. Germline lookup yields CDR1 SNHLY and CDR2 FYNNEI. The CDR3 has 16 residues. CDR3 in DNA: TGTGCCAGCAGGACAGGGACCCAAAGACTCGGTGAAAAACTGTTTTTT. This sequence encodes CASRTGTQRLGEKLFF. Complete variable domain (other parts from reference TRBV2 and TRBJ1-4): EPEVTQTPSHQVTQMGQEVILRCVPISNHLYFYWYRQILGQKVEFLVSFYNNEISEKSEIFDDQFSVERPDGSNFTLKIRSTKLEDSAMYFCASRTGTQRLGEKLFFGSGTQLSVL.